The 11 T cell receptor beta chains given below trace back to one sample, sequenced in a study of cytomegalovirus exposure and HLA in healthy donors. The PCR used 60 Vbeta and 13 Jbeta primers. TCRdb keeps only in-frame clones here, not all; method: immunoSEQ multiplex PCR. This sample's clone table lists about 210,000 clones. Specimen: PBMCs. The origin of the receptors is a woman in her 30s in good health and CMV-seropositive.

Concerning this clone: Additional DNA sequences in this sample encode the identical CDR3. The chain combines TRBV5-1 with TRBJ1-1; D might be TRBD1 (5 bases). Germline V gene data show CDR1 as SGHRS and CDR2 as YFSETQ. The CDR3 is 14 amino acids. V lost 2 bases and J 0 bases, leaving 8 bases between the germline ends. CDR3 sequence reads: CASSFQGVNTEAFF. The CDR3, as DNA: TGCGCCAGCAGCTTTCAGGGTGTGAACACTGAAGCTTTCTTT.

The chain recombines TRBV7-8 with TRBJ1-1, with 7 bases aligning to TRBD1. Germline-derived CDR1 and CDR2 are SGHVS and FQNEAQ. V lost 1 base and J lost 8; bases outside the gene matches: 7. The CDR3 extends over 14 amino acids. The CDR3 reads CASSLDPGGLEAFF. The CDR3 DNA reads TGTGCCAGCAGCTTAGACCCAGGGGGATTAGAAGCTTTCTTT.

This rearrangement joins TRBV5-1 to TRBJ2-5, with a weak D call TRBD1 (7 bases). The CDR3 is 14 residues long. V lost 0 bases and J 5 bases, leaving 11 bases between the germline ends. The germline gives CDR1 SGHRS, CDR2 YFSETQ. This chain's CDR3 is CASSLDPGGETQYF. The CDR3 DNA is TGCGCCAGCAGCTTGGATCCAGGGGGGGAGACCCAGTACTTC. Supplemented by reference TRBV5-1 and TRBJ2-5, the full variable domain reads KAGVTQTPRYLIKTRGQQVTLSCSPISGHRSVSWYQQTPGQGLQFLFEYFSETQRNKGNFPGRFSGRQFSNSRSEMNVSTLELGDSALYLCASSLDPGGETQYFGPGTRLLVL.

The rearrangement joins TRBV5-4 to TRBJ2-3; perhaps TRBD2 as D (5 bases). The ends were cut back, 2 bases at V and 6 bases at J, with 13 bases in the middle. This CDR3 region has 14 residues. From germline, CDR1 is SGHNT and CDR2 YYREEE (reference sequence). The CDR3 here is CASSFGRVGDTQYF. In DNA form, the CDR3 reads TGTGCCAGCAGCTTCGGGCGGGTGGGGGATACGCAGTATTTT.

The CDR3 DNA sequence: TGCAGCGTTGATGGGGCTAGCGGAGGGGATACGCAGTATTTT. Its translation is CSVDGASGGDTQYF. This rearrangement joins TRBV29-1 to TRBJ2-3; 7 bases line up with TRBD2. From germline, CDR1 is SQVTM and CDR2 ANQGSEA. V lost 3 bases, J lost 6 bases, and 9 bases stayed unmatched. There are 14 residues in the CDR3.

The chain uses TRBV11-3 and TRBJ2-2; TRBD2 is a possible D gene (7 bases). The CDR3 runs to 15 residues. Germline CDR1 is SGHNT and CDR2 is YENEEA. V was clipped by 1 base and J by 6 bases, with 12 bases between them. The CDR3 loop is CASSLGGGRAGELFF. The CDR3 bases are TGTGCCAGCAGCTTAGGCGGGGGCCGTGCCGGGGAGCTGTTTTTT.

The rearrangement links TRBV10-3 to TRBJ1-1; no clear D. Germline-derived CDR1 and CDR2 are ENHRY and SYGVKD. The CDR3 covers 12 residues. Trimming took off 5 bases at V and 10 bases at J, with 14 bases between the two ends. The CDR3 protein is CAISSPSVGAFF. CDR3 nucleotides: TGTGCCATCAGTTCACCCTCGGTTGGAGCTTTCTTT.

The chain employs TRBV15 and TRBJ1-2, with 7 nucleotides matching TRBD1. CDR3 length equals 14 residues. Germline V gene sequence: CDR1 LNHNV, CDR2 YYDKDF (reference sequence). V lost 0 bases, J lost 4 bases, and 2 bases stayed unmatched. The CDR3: CATSRERQGYGYTF. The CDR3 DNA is TGTGCCACCAGCAGAGAGCGACAGGGCTATGGCTACACCTTC.

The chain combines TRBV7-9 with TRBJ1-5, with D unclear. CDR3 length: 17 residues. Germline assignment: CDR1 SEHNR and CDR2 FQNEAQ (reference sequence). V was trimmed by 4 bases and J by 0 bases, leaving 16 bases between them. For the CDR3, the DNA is TGTGCCAGCAGCTCCGAGACTAGCATTGTTAGCAATCAGCCCCAGCATTTT. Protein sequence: CASSSETSIVSNQPQHF.

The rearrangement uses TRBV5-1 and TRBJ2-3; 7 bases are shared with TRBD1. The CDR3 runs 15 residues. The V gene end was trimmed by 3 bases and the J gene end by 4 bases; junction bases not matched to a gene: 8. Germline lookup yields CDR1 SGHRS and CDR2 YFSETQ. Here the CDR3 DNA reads TGCGCCAGCAGCTCTACAGGGGTCGGGGCAGATACGCAGTATTTT. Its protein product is CASSSTGVGADTQYF.

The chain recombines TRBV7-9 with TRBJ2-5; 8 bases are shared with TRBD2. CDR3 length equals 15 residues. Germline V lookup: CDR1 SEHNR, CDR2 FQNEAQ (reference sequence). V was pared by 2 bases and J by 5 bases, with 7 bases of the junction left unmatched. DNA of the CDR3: TGTGCCAGCAGCTTAAATTCGGGGGGGGCGGAGACCCAGTACTTC. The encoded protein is CASSLNSGGAETQYF.